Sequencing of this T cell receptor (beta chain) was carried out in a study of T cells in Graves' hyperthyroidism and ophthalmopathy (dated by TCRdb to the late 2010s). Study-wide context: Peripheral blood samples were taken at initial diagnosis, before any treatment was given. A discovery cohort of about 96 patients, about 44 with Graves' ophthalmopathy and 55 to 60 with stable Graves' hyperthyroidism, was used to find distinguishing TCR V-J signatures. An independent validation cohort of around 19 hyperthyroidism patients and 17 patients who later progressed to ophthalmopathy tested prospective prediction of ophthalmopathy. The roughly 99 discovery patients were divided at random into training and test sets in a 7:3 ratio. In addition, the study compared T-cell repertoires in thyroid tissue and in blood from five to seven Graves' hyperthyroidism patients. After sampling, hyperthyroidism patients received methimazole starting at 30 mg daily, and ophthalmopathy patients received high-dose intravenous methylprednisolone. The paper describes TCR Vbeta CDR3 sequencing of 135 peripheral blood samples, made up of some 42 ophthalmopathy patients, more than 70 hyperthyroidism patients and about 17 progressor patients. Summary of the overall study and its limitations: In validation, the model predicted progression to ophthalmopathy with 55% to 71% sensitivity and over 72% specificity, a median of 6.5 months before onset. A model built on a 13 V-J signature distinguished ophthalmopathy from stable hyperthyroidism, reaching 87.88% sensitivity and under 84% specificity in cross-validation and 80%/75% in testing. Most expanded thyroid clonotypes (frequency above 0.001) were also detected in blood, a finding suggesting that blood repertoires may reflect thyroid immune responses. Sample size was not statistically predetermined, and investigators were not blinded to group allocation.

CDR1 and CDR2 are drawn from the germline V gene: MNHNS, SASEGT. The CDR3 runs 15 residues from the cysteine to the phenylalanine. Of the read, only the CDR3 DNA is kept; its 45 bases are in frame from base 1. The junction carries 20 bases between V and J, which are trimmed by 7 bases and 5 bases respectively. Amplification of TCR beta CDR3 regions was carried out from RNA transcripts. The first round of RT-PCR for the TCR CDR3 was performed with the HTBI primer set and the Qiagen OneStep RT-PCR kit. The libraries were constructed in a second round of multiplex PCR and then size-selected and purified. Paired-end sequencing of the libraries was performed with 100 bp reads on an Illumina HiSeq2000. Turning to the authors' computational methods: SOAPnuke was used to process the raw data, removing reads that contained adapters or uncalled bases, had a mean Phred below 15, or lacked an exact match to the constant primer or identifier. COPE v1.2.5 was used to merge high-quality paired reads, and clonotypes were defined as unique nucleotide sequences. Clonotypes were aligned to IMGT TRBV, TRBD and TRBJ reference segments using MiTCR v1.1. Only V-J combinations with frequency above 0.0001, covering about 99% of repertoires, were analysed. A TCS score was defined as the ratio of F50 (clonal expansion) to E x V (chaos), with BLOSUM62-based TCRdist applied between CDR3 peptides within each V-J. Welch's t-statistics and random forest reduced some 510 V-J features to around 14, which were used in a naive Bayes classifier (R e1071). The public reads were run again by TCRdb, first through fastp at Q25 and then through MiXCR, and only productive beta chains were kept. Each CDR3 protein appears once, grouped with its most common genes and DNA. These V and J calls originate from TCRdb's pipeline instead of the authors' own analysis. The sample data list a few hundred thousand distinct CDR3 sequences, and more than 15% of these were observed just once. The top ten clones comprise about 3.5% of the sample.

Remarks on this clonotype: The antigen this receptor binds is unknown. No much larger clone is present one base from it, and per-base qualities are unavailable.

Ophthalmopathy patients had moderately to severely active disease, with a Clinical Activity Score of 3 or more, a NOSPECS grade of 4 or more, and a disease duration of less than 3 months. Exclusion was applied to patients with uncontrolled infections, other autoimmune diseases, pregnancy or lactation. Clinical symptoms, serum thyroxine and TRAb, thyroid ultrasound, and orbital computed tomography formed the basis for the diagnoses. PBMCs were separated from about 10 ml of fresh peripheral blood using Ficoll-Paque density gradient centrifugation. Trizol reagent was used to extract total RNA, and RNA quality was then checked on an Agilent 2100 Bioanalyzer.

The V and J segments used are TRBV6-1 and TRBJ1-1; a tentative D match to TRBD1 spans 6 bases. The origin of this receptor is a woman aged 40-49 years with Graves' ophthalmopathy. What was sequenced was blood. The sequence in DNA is TGTGCCAGCACTAAGGGGGGGCAGGTAGGAACTGAAGCTTTCTTT. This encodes CASTKGGQVGTEAFF.